This T cell receptor (beta chain) comes out of a study of blood T cells in healthy people across ages. Study-wide points: When set beside aged donors, long-lived donors presented more naive CD4+ cells and higher diversity. Roughly linear age-related decline in beta diversity appeared, significant by age 40.

The length of the CDR3 is 16 residues. Germline lookup yields CDR1 MNHEY and CDR2 SVGEGT. V lost 7 bases to trimming and J lost 7 bases, with 25 bases between them. Peripheral blood samples of 9 to 10 milliliters were drawn from each donor. Alongside a J-beta primer mix, a sample-barcoded 5' primer served in a second PCR lasting roughly 7 to 11 cycles. Every cDNA molecule bore a tag from a template-switch adaptor containing 12 random nucleotides. TCRdb processed the 5' RACE reads anew with MiXCR; each CDR3 protein has one entry. Seen here are about 1.8 million distinct CDR3 sequences, about 50% observed once, and the top ten hold roughly 2%. As for this clonotype: Its antigen is unknown.

Sequencing input: blood. The clonotype originates from a woman aged 40 to 50 in good health. The chain uses TRBV6-2 or TRBV6-3 and TRBJ1-2, with D unresolved. The CDR3 sequence is CASITSREVTSFGYTF. The CDR3 DNA is TGTGCCAGCATTACGAGTCGGGAGGTCACCTCTTTTGGCTACACCTTC.